This T cell receptor beta chain was identified during a study of shared clonotypes between healthy human individuals. Study at large: Those who served as donors were a couple of women and a few men between the ages of 18 and 49. Study outcomes and limitations: The study found lower generation probabilities in non-shared clonotypes than in those shared by all four donors. Rarefaction showed that sequencing of sorted subsets was incomplete (despite large depth).

Concerning this clone: The antigen is not known.

Running of the assay took place at deep level. Assay: immunoSEQ multiplex PCR; the TCRdb copy retains only in-frame clones and omits some. The data contain fewer than 400,000 clones, around 67% of them seen just once; the ten biggest clones take up about a tenth. Deletions cut 4 bases from V and 5 bases from J, with 13 bases between. The CDR3 sequence is 14 residues long. CDR1 is LGHNA and CDR2 is YSLEER in the germline V gene. The rearrangement joins TRBV4-3 to TRBJ2-3; D may be TRBD2 (5 bases). Sequenced: memory CD4+ T cells sorted from blood. Subset denoted: CD45RA-negative fraction. The source is a man aged 25 to 45 in good health. CDR3 in DNA: TGCGCCAGCAGCCCTAGTTATGAGGGAGATACGCAGTATTTT. Protein: CASSPSYEGDTQYF.